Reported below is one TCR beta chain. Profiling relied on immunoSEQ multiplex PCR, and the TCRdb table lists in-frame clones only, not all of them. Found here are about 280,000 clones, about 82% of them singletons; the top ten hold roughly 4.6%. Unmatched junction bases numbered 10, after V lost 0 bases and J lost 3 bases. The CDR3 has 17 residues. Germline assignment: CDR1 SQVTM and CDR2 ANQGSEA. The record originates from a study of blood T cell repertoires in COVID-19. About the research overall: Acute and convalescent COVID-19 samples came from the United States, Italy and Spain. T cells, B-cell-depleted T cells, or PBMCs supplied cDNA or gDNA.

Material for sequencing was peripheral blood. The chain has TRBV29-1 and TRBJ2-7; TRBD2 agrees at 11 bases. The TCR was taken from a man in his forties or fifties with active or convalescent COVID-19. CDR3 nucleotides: TGCAGCGTTGAAGATCTCTCCGGGACTAGCGGCGTCTACGAGCAGTACTTC. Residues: CSVEDLSGTSGVYEQYF.